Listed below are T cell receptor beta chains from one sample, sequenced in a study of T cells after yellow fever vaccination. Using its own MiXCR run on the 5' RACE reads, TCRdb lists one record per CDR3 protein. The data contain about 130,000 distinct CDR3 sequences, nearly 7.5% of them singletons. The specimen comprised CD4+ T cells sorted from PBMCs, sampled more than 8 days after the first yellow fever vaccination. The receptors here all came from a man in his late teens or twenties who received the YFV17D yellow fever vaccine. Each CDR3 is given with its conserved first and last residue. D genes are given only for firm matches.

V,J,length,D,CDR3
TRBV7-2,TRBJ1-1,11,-,CASSSFTEAFF
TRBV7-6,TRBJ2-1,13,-,CASSPGTSNEQFF
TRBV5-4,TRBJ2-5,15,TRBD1,CASSTDRGFQETQYF
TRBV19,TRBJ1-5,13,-,CASTPGAAQPQHF
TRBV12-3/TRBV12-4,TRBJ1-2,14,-,CASSSSTQDYGYTF
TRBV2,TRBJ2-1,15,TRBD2,CASSEIQARGDEQFF
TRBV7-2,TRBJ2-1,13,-,CASSLSPRDEQFF
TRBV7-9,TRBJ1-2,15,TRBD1,CASSLVGQGLYGYTF
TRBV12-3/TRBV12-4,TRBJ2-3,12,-,CASSPTTDTQYF
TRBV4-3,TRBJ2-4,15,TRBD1,CASSHLRTGSNIQYF
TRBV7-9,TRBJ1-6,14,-,CASSFGADNSPLHF
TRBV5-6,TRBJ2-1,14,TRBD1,CASSWGQFGNEQFF
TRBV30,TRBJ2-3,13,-,CAWSMWGTDTQYF
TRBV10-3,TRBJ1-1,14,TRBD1,CAISTGQRNTEAFF
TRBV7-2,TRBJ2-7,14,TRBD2,CASSRSGGSYEQYF
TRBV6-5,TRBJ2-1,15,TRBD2,CASSYGGGAYNEQFF
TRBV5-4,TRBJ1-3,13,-,CASSLALGDLAYF
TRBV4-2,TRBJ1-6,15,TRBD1,CASSDRDRGGSPLHF